This T cell receptor beta chain was captured by sequencing in a study of blood T cell repertoires in COVID-19. Across the whole study: Samples representing acute and convalescent COVID-19 were sourced from the United States, Italy and Spain.

Germline V lookup: CDR1 MGHDK, CDR2 SYGVNS. This CDR3 comprises 13 residues. V dropped 3 bases and J dropped 8 bases, with 13 bases sitting between them. Per the study methods: Scientists estimated how many nucleated cells there were by amplifying reference gene primers. TCRdb keeps only in-frame clones here, not all; method: immunoSEQ multiplex PCR. That table furnishes V, J and clone size, whereas the DNA furnished D and trimming. The sample lists around 200,000 clones; 83% were seen once. Sequences were obtained from peripheral blood. The chain recombines TRBV25-1 with TRBJ1-2, with D perhaps TRBD1 (5 bases). This TCR was recovered from a woman aged 35 to 49 with active or convalescent COVID-19. For the CDR3, the DNA is TGTGCCAGCAGTGATACCCCAGGGTGGGGCTACACCTTC. Translation: CASSDTPGWGYTF.